This TCR beta chain was documented in a study of T-cell reconstitution after alpha-beta-depleted transplantation in children. This clonotype was picked up many times. Looked up from germline, CDR1 is MNHEY and CDR2 is SVGAGI. Trimming left V 6 bases short and J 5 bases short, with 17 bases between. The CDR3 loop spans 16 amino acids. The TCRbeta library was prepared with unique molecular identifiers. TCRdb re-called the PCR reads through MiXCR, storing one row per CDR3 protein. Among about 360,000 distinct CDR3 sequences listed, 10% to 15% were seen once. This sequence originates from a human donor who donated a stem cell graft to a child with Fanconi anemia. The chain has TRBV6-5 and TRBJ1-6; weak D call: TRBD1 (5 bases). The source material was PBMCs, sampled from the stem cell graft. The CDR3 loop is CASRLQVPSDNSPLHF. The CDR3 DNA follows: TGTGCCAGCAGACTACAGGTCCCCTCTGATAATTCACCCCTCCACTTT.